This T cell receptor (beta chain) was captured by sequencing in a study of blood T cell repertoires in COVID-19. Overall study: Samples came from the United States, Italy and Spain, spanning acute and convalescent COVID-19.

Per the study methods: The authors estimated nucleated cell counts from reference gene primer amplification. The table came from immunoSEQ multiplex PCR; TCRdb's copy has only in-frame clones and leaves some out. For V, J and clone size, that table is used; D and trimming come from the DNA. Of about 150,000 clones listed, approximately 80% are singletons. This CDR3 contains 12 residues. Deletions cut 3 bases from V and 7 bases from J, with 6 bases between. Germline CDR1 KGHSH, CDR2 LQKENI. Sequences were obtained from peripheral blood. The chain recombines TRBV18 with TRBJ2-2, with D hard to call. The clonotype originates from a man aged 55-75 years with active or convalescent COVID-19. The DNA for the CDR3 is TGTGCCAGCTCACCCATGAGCGGGGAGCTGTTTTTT. Translating gives CASSPMSGELFF.